This T cell receptor beta chain was captured in a study of OX40 agonist ivuxolimab in advanced cancers. CDR3 size: 12 residues. Germline CDR1 is MNHNS and CDR2 is SASEGT. With 6 bases removed from V and 2 bases from J, the gap between germline ends came to 8 bases. Using immunoSEQ multiplex PCR, the repertoire was profiled, and TCRdb retains in-frame clones only, with some absent. The repertoire holds 65,000 to 90,000 clones, with roughly 90% as singletons. This TCR was sampled from an adult with an advanced solid tumor such as melanoma, head and neck, liver or kidney cancer. V gene TRBV6-1 combines with J gene TRBJ2-7; D unclear. This specimen consisted of CD4+ or CD8+ T cells sorted from blood, obtained in a trial of the OX40 agonist ivuxolimab. The CDR3 sequence: CASSPATYEQYF. CDR3 in DNA: TGTGCCAGCAGCCCTGCTACCTACGAGCAGTACTTC.